The subject of this entry is one T cell receptor (beta chain). The antigen remains unidentified. The record originates from a study of naive and memory T cell subsets. Trimming cost V 4 bases and J 2 bases; bases outside gene matches: 21. CDR3 length equals 21 residues. Germline CDR1 and CDR2: ENHRY and SYGVKD. Specified treatment: skin biopsy from PPD injection site in Mantoux-positive individual. Input was roughly 1 to 1000 ng of DNase-treated total RNA without cell sorting. The library had UMIs added by 3' ligation of an oligonucleotide to TCR cDNA. Individuals with a positive Mantoux test gave biopsies from PPD-injected skin. Broader study findings: TCRs were reportedly recovered from both biopsy types, mostly tuberculin test sites.

For blood and skin samples, reverse transcription used TCR alpha and beta constant primers. Ligated cDNA underwent four rounds of PCR with nested alpha and beta constant region primers and SP2. One entry per CDR3 protein results from TCRdb running MiXCR on the UMI-ligation and nested PCR reads. Altogether 18,000 or so distinct CDR3 sequences are present, 8% to 10% being singletons, with the ten largest covering 6.5% to 7%. The chain links TRBV10-3 to TRBJ2-2, with 8 bases lining up with TRBD1. The starting material was skin, obtained from a tuberculin skin test site. This sequence was found in an adult in good health. For the CDR3, the DNA is TGTGCCATCAGTGGCGCCGGACAGGGAACGGGTGACCGATATAACACCGGGGAGCTGTTTTTT. This translates into CAISGAGQGTGDRYNTGELFF.